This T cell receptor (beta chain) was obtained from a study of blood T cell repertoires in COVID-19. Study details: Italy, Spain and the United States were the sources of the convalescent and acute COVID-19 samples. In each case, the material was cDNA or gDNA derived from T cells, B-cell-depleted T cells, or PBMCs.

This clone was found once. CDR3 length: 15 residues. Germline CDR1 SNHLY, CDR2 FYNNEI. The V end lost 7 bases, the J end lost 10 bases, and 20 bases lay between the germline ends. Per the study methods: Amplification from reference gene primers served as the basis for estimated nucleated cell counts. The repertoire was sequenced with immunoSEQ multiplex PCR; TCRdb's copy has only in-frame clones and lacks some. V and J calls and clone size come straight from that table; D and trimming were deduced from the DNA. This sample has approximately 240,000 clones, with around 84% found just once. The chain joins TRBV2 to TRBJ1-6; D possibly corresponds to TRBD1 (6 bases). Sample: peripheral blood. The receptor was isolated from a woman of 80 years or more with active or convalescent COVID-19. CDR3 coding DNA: TGTGCCAGCACCCAAGAAGGGGGATCGGGGTCACCCCTCCACTTT. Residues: CASTQEGGSGSPLHF.